This T cell receptor beta chain stems from a study of blood T cell repertoires in COVID-19. This clone appeared a few times. Libraries were prepared by immunoSEQ multiplex PCR; TCRdb keeps only in-frame clonotypes and omits some of them. The sample carries about half a million clones, less than 90% recorded once. Germline lookup yields CDR1 SNHLY and CDR2 FYNNEI. V lost 4 bases, J lost 4 bases, and 14 bases lay in between. This CDR3 region has 15 residues. Enrollees, roughly 18 to 90 years old, lived in about two dozen US areas. Membership in each cohort depended on participant-reported clinical history.

The TCR was taken from a woman aged 60-70 years who had recovered from COVID-19. V is TRBV2 and J is TRBJ1-3, with no clear D. Sequencing used PBMCs or T cells enriched from blood (not recorded which). CDR3 loop: CASSAGPGGGNTIYF. DNA of the CDR3: TGTGCCAGCAGTGCCGGGCCGGGCGGGGGAAACACCATATATTTT.